Listed here are 31 T cell receptor beta chains from one sample, sequenced in a study of post-analysis software for immune sequencing data (dated by TCRdb to the mid-2010s). The research as a whole found: Four or five TRBV segments, including TRBV5-6, TRBV5-1 and TRBV20-1, were significantly more frequent in patients than controls.

The antigens these receptors bind are not known. The method behind the library was PCR. Sequencer: Illumina HiSeq 2500. To reduce PCR and sequencing biases, unique molecular identifiers were built into the TCR beta cDNA libraries. Clones were called with MiXCR by TCRdb after fastp trimmed the public reads at Q25, and only in-frame beta chains were retained. Every CDR3 protein is listed once, alongside the most common genes and DNA of its rows. The sample table shows roughly 600,000 distinct CDR3 sequences, and roughly 45% are seen once. The biggest ten clones account for more than 1.5% of the sample. What was sequenced was blood. The origin of the receptors is a girl between 10 and 17 years old with multiple sclerosis.

There are a few counts of this clonotype. The chain joins TRBV29-1 to TRBJ1-2; perhaps TRBD1 as D (5 bases). Per the germline V gene, CDR1 is SQVTM and CDR2 is ANQGSEA. Trimming shortened V by 3 bases and J by 8 bases, and 10 bases separated the two germline ends. This CDR3 is 11 amino acids long. The CDR3 reads CSVDWGMGYTF. The CDR3 bases are TGCAGCGTTGATTGGGGGATGGGCTACACCTTC.

V and J are TRBV6-1 and TRBJ1-6, with TRBD1 matching 8 bases. The J segment lost 8 bases and the V segment lost 7 bases, leaving 4 bases of the junction unmatched. This CDR3 comprises 13 residues. Germline V gene lookup returns CDR1 MNHNS and CDR2 SASEGT. The CDR3 is CASIEQGDSPLHF. The CDR3 DNA sequence: TGTGCCAGCATCGAACAGGGGGATTCACCCCTCCACTTT.

For this clonotype: The germline gene is not matched at one end of the junction; a read error may be the cause. V gene TRBV4-1 combines with J gene TRBJ2-7; 10 nucleotides align to TRBD2. Germline CDR1 MGHRA, CDR2 YSYEKL. The CDR3 length is 15 residues. The CDR3 DNA is TGCGCCGGCAGCCAGACTAGCGGGTATTCCTACGAGCAGTACTTC. This codes for CAGSQTSGYSYEQYF.

The chain couples TRBV28 to TRBJ2-7, with 8 bases aligning to TRBD2. The CDR3 length is 14 residues. CDR1 and CDR2 (germline): MDHEN, SYDVKM. Unmatched junction bases numbered 4, after V lost 3 bases and J lost 3 bases. The CDR3: CASSLGTRDYEQYF. The CDR3, as DNA: TGTGCCAGCAGTTTGGGGACTAGGGACTACGAGCAGTACTTC. The full variable domain, completed using reference TRBV28 and TRBJ2-7, is DVKVTQSSRYLVKRTGEKVFLECVQDMDHENMFWYRQDPGLGLRLIYFSYDVKMKEKGDIPEGYSVSREKKERFSLILESASTNQTSMYLCASSLGTRDYEQYFGPGTRLTVT.

This clonotype was observed a few times. This rearrangement joins TRBV5-1 to TRBJ2-6; no clear D. CDR3 size: 14 residues. Trimming took 6 bases from V and 0 from J, leaving 7 bases between them. Germline values: CDR1 SGHRS, CDR2 YFSETQ. The CDR3 bases are TGCGCCAGCACCCCGGGCTCTGGGGCCAACGTCCTGACTTTC. This sequence encodes CASTPGSGANVLTF. Together with reference TRBV5-1 and TRBJ2-6, the CDR3 gives the full variable domain: KAGVTQTPRYLIKTRGQQVTLSCSPISGHRSVSWYQQTPGQGLQFLFEYFSETQRNKGNFPGRFSGRQFSNSRSEMNVSTLELGDSALYLCASTPGSGANVLTFGAGSRLTVL.

The rearrangement links TRBV20-1 to TRBJ2-1, with TRBD2 matching 7 bases. Per the germline V gene, CDR1 is DFQATT and CDR2 is SNEGSKA (reference sequence). J was trimmed by 1 base and V by 3 bases; bases with no gene match: 3. The CDR3 loop spans 14 amino acids. Here the CDR3 DNA reads TGCAGTGCTAGGGGGGGACTATCCTACAATGAGCAGTTCTTC. Translating it yields CSARGGLSYNEQFF.

The chain carries TRBV10-3 and TRBJ2-1; D remains unclear. CDR1 and CDR2 from the germline V gene are ENHRY and SYGVKD. V lost 5 bases and J 0 bases, leaving 8 bases between the germline ends. The CDR3 loop spans 14 amino acids. The CDR3 loop is CAISSLSSYNEQFF. CDR3 nucleotide sequence: TGTGCCATCAGTTCCCTGAGCTCCTACAATGAGCAGTTCTTC.

This clonotype was seen a few times. The chain joins TRBV11-2 to TRBJ2-7; the D is unclear. Per germline, CDR1 SGHAT and CDR2 FQNNGV. The V end was cut by 2 bases, the J end by 4 bases, with 33 bases between. The CDR3 length is 21 residues. The chain's CDR3 is CASSLLLTDYEALRDPYEQYF. CDR3 nucleotides: TGTGCCAGCAGCTTACTCCTTACAGATTACGAAGCCCTACGTGACCCTTACGAGCAGTACTTC.

The chain combines TRBV6-5 with TRBJ1-1; D perhaps matches TRBD1 (6 bases). Germline CDR1 is MNHEY and CDR2 is SVGAGI. With 7 bases removed from V and 11 bases from J, the gap between germline ends came to 23 bases. The CDR3 contains 14 residues. In DNA, the CDR3 is TGTGCCAGCATCGCAGCGGAGACAGGTCGGTCGGCTTTCTTT. Amino acids: CASIAAETGRSAFF.

This sequence joins TRBV7-9 and TRBJ2-7, with D possibly being TRBD2 (6 bases). With 5 bases removed from V and 5 bases from J, the gap between germline ends came to 22 bases. Germline V gives CDR1 SEHNR, CDR2 FQNEAQ (reference sequence). The CDR3 is made up of 16 amino acids. The chain's CDR3 is CASSPNGRGGSHEQYF. For the CDR3, the DNA is TGTGCCAGCAGCCCCAACGGGCGGGGAGGATCCCACGAGCAGTACTTC.

The gene calls are TRBV29-1 and TRBJ1-1; D unclear. The CDR3 extends over 13 amino acids. V shed 5 bases and J shed 3 bases, with 13 bases lying between them. Germline V gives CDR1 SQVTM, CDR2 ANQGSEA. CDR3 DNA: TGCAGCGTTAAGGGCGAGTGGGACACTGAAGCTTTCTTT. Encoded protein: CSVKGEWDTEAFF.

This sequence joins TRBV20-1 and TRBJ2-7; D not certain. Trimming pared 4 bases from V and 0 bases from J, leaving 10 bases between. The CDR3 is made up of 13 amino acids. CDR1 and CDR2 from the germline V gene are DFQATT and SNEGSKA (reference sequence). The CDR3 sequence is CSATSLSSYEQYF. The CDR3 coding sequence is TGCAGTGCTACTTCCCTCAGCTCCTACGAGCAGTACTTC.

In its sample, this clonotype was seen a few times. The genes are TRBV29-1 and TRBJ2-1; 7 nucleotides agree with TRBD2. Germline assignment: CDR1 SQVTM and CDR2 ANQGSEA. The CDR3 consists of 14 residues. V lost 7 bases to trimming and J lost 1 base; unmatched junction nucleotides: 7. The CDR3 DNA reads TGCAGCGCTATTTGGGGAGGGTCCTACAATGAGCAGTTCTTC. Translation: CSAIWGGSYNEQFF.

The chain couples TRBV12-3 or TRBV12-4 to TRBJ2-5; D is possibly TRBD2 (6 bases). The CDR3 extends over 17 amino acids. The V end was cut by 3 bases, the J end by 2 bases, with 19 bases between. CDR3 DNA: TGTGCCAGCAGTTTTTTACTAACTAGCAGCCAACAAGAGACCCAGTACTTC. Translation: CASSFLLTSSQQETQYF.

This sequence joins TRBV12-3 or TRBV12-4 and TRBJ2-1; D ambiguous. CDR3 length: 13 amino acids. V was pared by 6 bases and J by 10 bases, with 16 bases between. Written as DNA, the CDR3 is TGTGCCAGCAGCCCGTCGGGTGGGCGCGAGCAGTTCTTC. It encodes CASSPSGGREQFF.

This clonotype has just a few counts. The chain joins TRBV5-1 to TRBJ1-1; D is possibly TRBD1 (5 bases). Trimming took 2 bases from V and 8 from J, leaving 10 bases between them. CDR3 length: 12 amino acids. Germline V gene sequence: CDR1 SGHRS, CDR2 YFSETQ. Here the CDR3 reads CASSFPDSEAFF. The CDR3 DNA reads as TGCGCCAGCAGCTTCCCAGACAGCGAAGCTTTCTTT.

This chain joins TRBV30 and TRBJ1-2, with D possibly being TRBD1 (5 bases). Trimming left V 3 bases short and J 7 bases short, with 12 bases between. CDR1 and CDR2 (germline): GTSNPN, SVGIG (reference sequence). The length of the CDR3 is 12 residues. The CDR3 nucleotides read TGTGCCTGGAGCGGCGGGGCCCTTGGCTACACCTTC. Encoded protein: CAWSGGALGYTF.

In its sample, this clonotype was seen a few times. The chain uses TRBV9 and TRBJ2-7, with D tentatively TRBD1 (6 bases). CDR3 size: 11 residues. Germline CDR1 is SGDLS and CDR2 is YYNGEE. Trimming cost V 10 bases and J 2 bases, with 10 bases left between them. For the CDR3, the DNA is TGTGCCGAGGGACAACCCTACGAGCAGTACTTC. Translating gives CAEGQPYEQYF.

The V call is TRBV12-3 or TRBV12-4, the J call TRBJ2-6; D gene unclear. V was pared by 4 bases and J by 0 bases, with 4 bases between. This CDR3 is built from 14 residues. The CDR3 here is CASSSHSGANVLTF. The CDR3 bases are TGTGCCAGCAGTTCCCACTCTGGGGCCAACGTCCTGACTTTC.

This chain joins TRBV10-3 and TRBJ1-2; TRBD1 is a possible D gene (6 bases). The CDR3 covers 15 residues. Germline CDR1 and CDR2: ENHRY and SYGVKD. The ends were cut back, 0 bases at V and 4 bases at J, with 12 bases in the middle. The CDR3 nucleotides are TGTGCCATCAGTGAGTCGACGCAGGGGATCTATGGCTACACCTTC. Translation: CAISESTQGIYGYTF.

V gene TRBV12-3 or TRBV12-4 combines with J gene TRBJ2-3, with no clear D. Deletions cut 6 bases from V and 0 bases from J, with 10 bases between. This CDR3 contains 14 residues. CDR3: CASSRRLSTDTQYF. CDR3 DNA sequence: TGTGCCAGCAGCAGGAGACTGAGCACAGATACGCAGTATTTT.

The chain employs TRBV7-9 and TRBJ2-5; 12 nucleotides match TRBD1. V dropped 2 bases and J dropped 5; count of bases not matched to a gene: 6. This CDR3 region has 16 residues. CDR1 is SEHNR, CDR2 FQNEAQ, per germline (reference sequence). CDR3 nucleotide sequence: TGTGCCAGCAGCTTAAGGACCGGGACAGGGGGCGAGACCCAGTACTTC. Protein product: CASSLRTGTGGETQYF. The entire variable domain, with the rest obtained from reference TRBV7-9 and TRBJ2-5, is as follows: DTGVSQNPRHKITKRGQNVTFRCDPISEHNRLYWYRQTLGQGPEFLTYFQNEAQLEKSRLLSDRFSAERPKGSFSTLEIQRTEQGDSAMYLCASSLRTGTGGETQYFGPGTRLLVL.

This clonotype has more than one count but fewer than ten. The rearrangement uses TRBV4-2 and TRBJ2-7, with D tentatively TRBD2 (5 bases). Between the trimmed V and J ends, which lost 4 bases and 5 bases, there was a span of 9 bases. Looked up from germline, CDR1 is LGHNA and CDR2 is YNFKEQ. This CDR3 has 12 residues. CDR3 amino acids: CASSPEADEQYF. In nucleotides, the CDR3 is TGTGCCAGCAGCCCGGAAGCGGACGAGCAGTACTTC.

J is TRBJ2-7 and V is TRBV5-1; 12 bases map to TRBD2. The J call may not be correct, given that the DNA end is closer to TRBJ2-5. The CDR3 spans 17 residues. Germline V gene lookup returns CDR1 SGHRS and CDR2 YFSETQ. CDR3 residues: CASSFGATSGSGETQYF. The CDR3 DNA is TGCGCCAGCAGCTTCGGGGCGACTAGCGGGAGCGGAGAGACCCAGTACTTC.

J is TRBJ2-3 and V is TRBV20-1; D call uncertain. Germline-derived CDR1 and CDR2 are DFQATT and SNEGSKA (reference sequence). The CDR3 sequence is 13 residues long. V lost 3 bases to trimming and J lost 0 bases, with 7 bases between them. Here the CDR3 DNA reads TGCAGTGCTAGGGTGCCTAGCACAGATACGCAGTATTTT. Translation: CSARVPSTDTQYF.

This chain links TRBV4-2 with TRBJ2-5; no firm D call. V was shortened by 0 bases and J by 2 bases, with 19 bases between the two germline ends. The germline CDR1 and CDR2 sequences are LGHNA and YNFKEQ. This CDR3 spans 18 amino acids. CDR3 DNA: TGTGCCAGCAGCCAAGATAGAACTACCCCAGCGTGGCAAGAGACCCAGTACTTC. It specifies CASSQDRTTPAWQETQYF.

This clonotype was recorded many times. The V call is TRBV5-1, the J call TRBJ2-1, with TRBD2 matching 13 bases. Germline loops: CDR1 SGHRS, CDR2 YFSETQ. Trimming at V came to 2 bases and at J to 0 bases, leaving 8 bases not matched to a gene. This CDR3 has 19 residues. The CDR3: CASSLLAGGRGSSYNEQFF. Here the CDR3 DNA reads TGCGCCAGCAGCTTACTAGCGGGGGGGCGTGGGAGCTCCTACAATGAGCAGTTCTTC.

This clonotype was seen more than once but under ten times. The chain has TRBV7-2 and TRBJ2-5; D gene unclear. Trimming cost V 5 bases and J 2 bases, with 15 bases left between them. The germline CDR1 and CDR2 sequences are SGHTA and FQGNSA. The CDR3 extends over 15 amino acids. CDR3 sequence: CASSQTRSNQETQYF. For the CDR3, the DNA is TGTGCCAGCAGCCAGACCCGGTCGAATCAAGAGACCCAGTACTTC.

This clonotype was seen more than once but under ten times. Here the CDR3 DNA reads TGTGCCAGCAGTTCACTCGGACTAGCGGGGGGACCCTTGGGGGGAAATGAGCAGTTCTTC. Amino acids: CASSSLGLAGGPLGGNEQFF. The rearrangement uses TRBV12-3 or TRBV12-4 and TRBJ2-1; TRBD2 aligns across 14 bases. Trimming took 4 bases from V and 7 from J; bases not matched to a gene: 18. The CDR3 has 20 amino acids.

Points on this clonotype: This may be a read error, as it is one base from a much larger clone. This chain uses TRBV27 with TRBJ2-7, with TRBD1 matching over 12 bases. Trimming cost V 7 bases and J 0 bases; bases outside gene matches: 7. Germline V gene data show CDR1 as MNHEY and CDR2 as SMNVEV (reference sequence). The CDR3 sequence is 16 residues long. The CDR3 loop reads CASNAGTGGLSYEQYF. For the CDR3, the DNA is TGTGCCAGCAATGCTGGGACAGGGGGCCTCTCCTACGAGCAGTACTTC.

This clonotype was recorded at least ten times. The V and J genes are TRBV10-2 and TRBJ2-3; D not resolved. V was shortened by 6 bases and J by 4 bases, with 11 bases between the two germline ends. This CDR3 spans 13 amino acids. Germline-derived CDR1 and CDR2 are WSHSY and SAAADI. The CDR3, as DNA: TGCGCCAGCAGCGCGCAACAAGCAGATACGCAGTATTTT. Translation gives CASSAQQADTQYF.